Listed here is a single T cell receptor beta chain. The antigen is unknown. At one of its ends the junction is not consistent with the germline gene, which may arise from a read error. It was over 9.5 ml of fresh peripheral blood that supplied the PBMCs. Template material for amplifying TCR beta CDR3 regions consisted of RNA transcripts. Initially, a first-round RT-PCR of the TCR CDR3 employed the HTBI primer set. Using its own MiXCR run on the multiplex PCR reads, TCRdb lists one record per CDR3 protein. The repertoire holds about 600,000 distinct CDR3 sequences, with over 12% as singletons. These data originate in a study of T cells in Graves' hyperthyroidism and ophthalmopathy. In the study overall: Peripheral blood sampling occurred at initial diagnosis, before any treatment. The study's findings and limits: Blood samples included most of the expanded thyroid clonotypes exceeding 0.001.

The CDR3 is 15 residues long. The germline V gene encodes CDR1 SGHTA and CDR2 FQGNSA. The chain employs TRBV7-2 and TRBJ2-3, with a tentative D call TRBD2 (5 bases). What was sequenced was blood. This TCR was recovered from a woman under 30 with Graves' ophthalmopathy. The CDR3 DNA sequence: TGCGCCAGCAGCTTAGCATGGAGGAGCACAGATACGCAGTATTTT. It specifies CASSLAWRSTDTQYF.